These 15 T cell receptor beta chains share one sample of origin, sequenced in a study of blood T cell repertoires in COVID-19. Produced via immunoSEQ multiplex PCR; TCRdb's table is partial and in-frame only. The sample lists around 170,000 clones, approximately 79% occurring once. The source material was peripheral blood. The origin of the receptors is a woman of 80 years or more with acute or convalescent COVID-19.

Concerning this clone itself: The junction does not match germline at one end; this may be a read error. This chain connects TRBV27 to TRBJ2-1; tentatively, D is TRBD1 (5 bases). CDR3 size: 17 residues. Per germline, CDR1 MNHEY and CDR2 SMNVEV (reference sequence). Here the CDR3 reads CASSLSQGFMSSNEQFF. The CDR3 nucleotides are TGTGCCAGCAGTTTATCCCAGGGTTTTATGTCCTCCAATGAGCAGTTCTTC.

The V call is TRBV4-1, the J call TRBJ1-5; D is possibly TRBD1 (5 bases). V lost 4 bases, J lost 8 bases, and 18 bases lay in between. From germline, CDR1 is MGHRA and CDR2 YSYEKL. This CDR3 has 15 residues. CDR3 sequence: CASSRMVGEGEPQHF. In nucleotides, the CDR3 is TGCGCCAGCAGCCGAATGGTAGGGGAAGGGGAGCCCCAGCATTTT.

V usage is TRBV5-1 and J usage is TRBJ2-5, with a weak D call TRBD1 (6 bases). The CDR3 is made up of 14 amino acids. V gave up 7 bases and J gave up 2 bases, with 15 bases separating them. Germline CDR1 and CDR2: SGHRS and YFSETQ. The CDR3 bases are TGCGCCAGCCGCCGGGACACGTTTCAAGAGACCCAGTACTTC. This translates into CASRRDTFQETQYF.

V usage is TRBV6-2 or TRBV6-3 and J usage is TRBJ1-4, with 8 bases lining up with TRBD1. Germline CDR1 MNHEY, CDR2 SVGEGT. This CDR3 is 14 amino acids long. The J segment lost 8 bases and the V segment lost 5 bases, leaving 7 bases of the junction unmatched. The CDR3 reads CASSTGTGTEKLFF. CDR3 in DNA: TGTGCCAGCAGTACCGGGACAGGTACCGAAAAACTGTTTTTT.

The chain has TRBV2 and TRBJ1-5; a weak D match, TRBD1 (5 bases). Germline-derived CDR1 and CDR2 are SNHLY and FYNNEI. The CDR3 runs 15 residues. Deletions cut 6 bases from V and 0 bases from J, with 12 bases between. The CDR3, as DNA: TGTGCCAGCAGAACCACAGGTTATAGCAATCAGCCCCAGCATTTT. This codes for CASRTTGYSNQPQHF.

The chain joins TRBV27 to TRBJ2-1; 12 bases are a match to TRBD2. This CDR3 comprises 15 residues. J lost 6 bases, V lost 5 bases, and 5 bases had no gene match. Germline values: CDR1 MNHEY, CDR2 SMNVEV (reference sequence). The CDR3 sequence is CASSLGTSGFNEQFF. The CDR3 bases are TGTGCCAGCAGTCTTGGGACTAGCGGGTTCAATGAGCAGTTCTTC.

The gene calls are TRBV18 and TRBJ2-7; weak D call: TRBD2 (6 bases). V shed 3 bases and J shed 5 bases, with 11 bases lying between them. CDR1 and CDR2 from the germline V gene are KGHSH and LQKENI. There are 13 residues in the CDR3. The CDR3 sequence: CASSPGGLDEQYF. The CDR3 nucleotides read TGTGCCAGCTCACCCGGAGGGTTGGACGAGCAGTACTTC.

The chain has TRBV7-8 and TRBJ2-1, with D tentatively TRBD2 (9 bases). CDR3 length equals 17 residues. Trimming cost V 4 bases and J 8 bases, with 24 bases left between them. Germline V gene sequence: CDR1 SGHVS, CDR2 FQNEAQ. This chain's CDR3 is CASSWGPGGAGGDEQFF. The DNA for the CDR3 is TGTGCCAGCAGCTGGGGCCCAGGGGGCGCGGGAGGGGATGAGCAGTTCTTC.

This rearrangement joins TRBV28 to TRBJ1-6; D ambiguous. Trimming took 2 bases from V and 0 from J, leaving 14 bases between them. The V gene's germline CDR1 is MDHEN and CDR2 SYDVKM. CDR3 size: 18 residues. CDR3 in DNA: TGTGCCAGCAGTTTAACGTCGCCCCTGAGCTCCTATAATTCACCCCTCCACTTT. Residues: CASSLTSPLSSYNSPLHF.

The chain recombines TRBV2 with TRBJ1-5, with 7 bases lining up with TRBD1. The V segment lost 6 bases and the J segment 0 bases; nucleotides outside the gene matches: 11. The CDR3 runs to 17 residues. Germline V lookup: CDR1 SNHLY, CDR2 FYNNEI. The CDR3 reads CASRATGTLYSNQPQHF. The DNA of the CDR3 is TGTGCCAGCAGGGCGACAGGGACTCTTTATAGCAATCAGCCCCAGCATTTT. Together with reference TRBV2 and TRBJ1-5, the CDR3 gives the full variable domain: EPEVTQTPSHQVTQMGQEVILRCVPISNHLYFYWYRQILGQKVEFLVSFYNNEISEKSEIFDDQFSVERPDGSNFTLKIRSTKLEDSAMYFCASRATGTLYSNQPQHFGDGTRLSIL.

The chain is built from TRBV19 and TRBJ2-5; D possibly corresponds to TRBD1 (6 bases). Germline V gene data show CDR1 as LNHDA and CDR2 as SQIVND (reference sequence). V was clipped by 0 bases and J by 2 bases, with 10 bases between them. There are 15 residues in the CDR3. As DNA, the CDR3 is TGTGCCAGTAGTATAGATCGGGACACTCAAGAGACCCAGTACTTC. Protein product: CASSIDRDTQETQYF.

V and J are TRBV4-1 and TRBJ1-2, with no clear D. CDR3 length equals 14 residues. Trimming left V 4 bases short and J 1 base short, with 10 bases between. The germline V gene encodes CDR1 MGHRA and CDR2 YSYEKL. In DNA form, the CDR3 reads TGCGCCAGCAGCCCACAGATTCTTAACTATGGCTACACCTTC. Its protein is CASSPQILNYGYTF.

In DNA, the CDR3 is TGTGCCAGCAGCCACGGGAGAGGCACTGAAGCTTTCTTT. Protein: CASSHGRGTEAFF. V usage is TRBV11-2 and J usage is TRBJ1-1; D call uncertain. The CDR3 runs to 13 residues. Per germline, CDR1 SGHAT and CDR2 FQNNGV. V gave up 5 bases and J gave up 4 bases, with 11 bases separating them.

This clone was counted once. The rearrangement joins TRBV7-9 to TRBJ2-5, with a tentative D call TRBD2 (7 bases). The CDR3 covers 14 residues. V lost 7 bases, J lost 4 bases, and 16 bases lay in between. Germline lookup yields CDR1 SEHNR and CDR2 FQNEAQ (reference sequence). The CDR3 region has the DNA TGTGCCAGCACTAGGGGGGGCAGGGGAGAGACCCAGTACTTC. The encoded protein is CASTRGGRGETQYF.

The V and J genes are TRBV19 and TRBJ1-2; TRBD1 aligns across 7 bases. The CDR3 loop spans 14 amino acids. V lost 5 bases, J lost 4 bases, and 7 bases stayed unmatched. CDR1 is LNHDA, CDR2 SQIVND, per germline (reference sequence). The CDR3 protein is CASSLVGGAYGYTF. CDR3 DNA sequence: TGTGCCAGTAGTTTAGTAGGGGGCGCCTATGGCTACACCTTC.